The next 31 T cell receptor beta chains were all read from a single sample in a study of technical replicates of blood from several donors. The assay was immunoSEQ multiplex PCR, and TCRdb's table has in-frame clones only and misses some. The table has over 80,000 clones, 95% to 96% seen once. Specimen: T cells isolated from PBMCs. The receptors originated from a human donor in good health.

This sequence joins TRBV4-1 and TRBJ2-5, with 7 positions matching TRBD1. The V segment lost 3 bases and the J segment 4 bases; nucleotides outside the gene matches: 8. This CDR3 spans 15 amino acids. Germline V gene data show CDR1 as MGHRA and CDR2 as YSYEKL. In DNA, the CDR3 is TGCGCCAGCAGCCAGTTTGAGGGACAGAGAGAGACCCAGTACTTC. Its protein is CASSQFEGQRETQYF.

The chain carries TRBV6-6 and TRBJ2-3, with unresolved D. V was pared by 0 bases and J by 4 bases, with 5 bases between. Germline CDR1 reads MNHNY; CDR2 reads SVGAGI (reference sequence). The CDR3 totals 13 residues. The CDR3 here is CASSYSGADTQYF. The CDR3 region has the DNA TGTGCCAGCAGTTACTCCGGTGCAGATACGCAGTATTTT.

The J gene is TRBJ2-7, the V gene TRBV4-1; 7 bases are shared with TRBD1. J lost 2 bases, V lost 4 bases, and 2 bases had no gene match. The germline gives CDR1 MGHRA, CDR2 YSYEKL. CDR3 length: 13 residues. This CDR3 is CASSPGQTYEQYF. CDR3 sequence (DNA): TGCGCCAGCAGCCCGGGACAGACCTACGAGCAGTACTTC.

The chain is built from TRBV4-1 and TRBJ1-1; D not certain. With 3 bases removed from V and 8 bases from J, the gap between germline ends came to 19 bases. CDR1 and CDR2 (germline): MGHRA, YSYEKL. This CDR3 comprises 15 residues. CDR3 amino acids: CASSHPWGGRKEAFF. The CDR3 DNA reads TGCGCCAGCAGCCATCCCTGGGGAGGGCGGAAGGAAGCTTTCTTT.

This chain links TRBV9 with TRBJ2-3, with D unresolved. Trimming pared 4 bases from V and 1 base from J, leaving 10 bases between. Germline V gives CDR1 SGDLS, CDR2 YYNGEE. The CDR3 length is 14 residues. CDR3 residues: CASSTTRGTDTQYF. The CDR3, as DNA: TGTGCCAGCAGCACTACAAGAGGCACAGATACGCAGTATTTT.

V gene TRBV9 combines with J gene TRBJ1-1, with 9 bases aligning to TRBD1. The CDR3 has 14 amino acids. Germline CDR1 SGDLS, CDR2 YYNGEE. V lost 3 bases and J lost 4; bases outside the gene matches: 4. CDR3 region: CASSAGTGSTEAFF. In DNA form, the CDR3 reads TGTGCCAGCAGCGCCGGGACAGGGAGCACTGAAGCTTTCTTT. Full variable domain (rest looked up from reference TRBV9 and TRBJ1-1): DSGVTQTPKHLITATGQRVTLRCSPRSGDLSVYWYQQSLDQGLQFLIQYYNGEERAKGNILERFSAQQFPDLHSELNLSSLELGDSALYFCASSAGTGSTEAFFGQGTRLTVV.

The chain links TRBV6-5 to TRBJ1-4; 10 bases agree with TRBD1. Germline CDR1 MNHEY, CDR2 SVGAGI. Trimming took 2 bases from V and 2 from J; bases not matched to a gene: 2. The CDR3 runs 16 residues. As DNA, the CDR3 is TGTGCCAGCAGTTACGGGACAGGGGCTACTAATGAAAAACTGTTTTTT. Translating gives CASSYGTGATNEKLFF.

The genes are TRBV9 and TRBJ1-3; D gene unclear. Germline V gives CDR1 SGDLS, CDR2 YYNGEE. The V end lost 1 base, the J end lost 4 bases, and 6 bases lay between the germline ends. CDR3 length: 13 amino acids. As DNA, the CDR3 is TGTGCCAGCAGCGTACTACAGGGAAACACCATATATTTT. Protein sequence: CASSVLQGNTIYF.

The rearrangement links TRBV15 to TRBJ2-5; 12 nucleotides line up with TRBD2. The CDR3 is 14 residues long. V shed 3 bases and J 5 bases; nucleotides not matched to a gene: 1. Germline CDR1 is LNHNV and CDR2 is YYDKDF (reference sequence). The chain's CDR3 is CATSRGLAGETQYF. DNA of the CDR3: TGTGCCACCAGCAGGGGACTAGCGGGCGAGACCCAGTACTTC.

This chain uses TRBV19 with TRBJ1-1; D unresolved. The length of the CDR3 is 16 residues. CDR1 is LNHDA and CDR2 is SQIVND in the germline V gene (reference sequence). With 0 bases removed from V and 0 bases from J, the gap between germline ends came to 11 bases. As DNA, the CDR3 is TGTGCCAGTAGTATAGATCGAGAGGTATTGAACACTGAAGCTTTCTTT. Translation gives CASSIDREVLNTEAFF.

This rearrangement joins TRBV5-6 to TRBJ2-5; no reliable D call. This CDR3 comprises 11 residues. CDR1 SGHDT and CDR2 YYEEEE come from the germline V gene. V was trimmed by 0 bases and J by 6 bases, leaving 3 bases between them. The DNA of the CDR3 is TGTGCCAGCAGCTTGGATAAGACCCAGTACTTC. Translation gives CASSLDKTQYF.

The chain is built from TRBV9 and TRBJ2-6; D uncertain. V lost 4 bases and J lost 0, with 11 bases in between. Germline CDR1 SGDLS, CDR2 YYNGEE. The CDR3 has 16 amino acids. The DNA of the CDR3 is TGTGCCAGCAGCTCCTTCCGGAGCTCTGGGGCCAACGTCCTGACTTTC. Protein: CASSSFRSSGANVLTF. The full variable domain, completed using reference TRBV9 and TRBJ2-6, is DSGVTQTPKHLITATGQRVTLRCSPRSGDLSVYWYQQSLDQGLQFLIQYYNGEERAKGNILERFSAQQFPDLHSELNLSSLELGDSALYFCASSSFRSSGANVLTFGAGSRLTVL.

The rearrangement joins TRBV19 to TRBJ2-7; 7 bases line up with TRBD2. The CDR3 covers 14 residues. Germline loops: CDR1 LNHDA, CDR2 SQIVND (reference sequence). V was pared by 1 base and J by 6 bases, with 6 bases of the junction left unmatched. The CDR3 DNA reads as TGTGCCAGTAGTATAGTGGGAGGGCAGGGCGAGCAGTACTTC. Protein product: CASSIVGGQGEQYF.

The chain couples TRBV5-6 to TRBJ1-4, with D unresolved. Germline V lookup: CDR1 SGHDT, CDR2 YYEEEE. V dropped 4 bases and J dropped 7 bases, with 17 bases sitting between them. The CDR3 is made up of 15 amino acids. Written as DNA, the CDR3 is TGTGCCAGCAGCACATGGACGGATCGGGGTGAAAAACTGTTTTTT. Protein product: CASSTWTDRGEKLFF. Combining the CDR3 with reference TRBV5-6 and TRBJ1-4 gives the whole variable domain DAGVTQSPTHLIKTRGQQVTLRCSPKSGHDTVSWYQQALGQGPQFIFQYYEEEERQRGNFPDRFSGHQFPNYSSELNVNALLLGDSALYLCASSTWTDRGEKLFFGSGTQLSVL.

The J gene is TRBJ2-3, the V gene TRBV29-1, with D perhaps TRBD2 (6 bases). Germline V CDR1 and CDR2: SQVTM, ANQGSEA. The length of the CDR3 is 15 residues. Trimming cost V 2 bases and J 3 bases, with 15 bases left between them. The CDR3 region has the DNA TGCAGCGTTGAACAGTCTAGCCGGGGGACAGATACGCAGTATTTT. This translates into CSVEQSSRGTDTQYF.

V is TRBV7-3 and J is TRBJ1-1; D remains ambiguous. Looked up from germline, CDR1 is SGHTA and CDR2 is FQGTGA. This CDR3 contains 20 residues. V was trimmed by 5 bases and J by 0 bases, leaving 28 bases between them. CDR3 DNA sequence: TGTGCCAGCAGCCCCCGCGATTTCGACAACTGGTACAGTATGAACACTGAAGCTTTCTTT. Translating it yields CASSPRDFDNWYSMNTEAFF.

The chain links TRBV18 to TRBJ1-1; maybe TRBD1 (6 bases). The CDR3 runs 16 residues. Germline loops: CDR1 KGHSH, CDR2 LQKENI. V was pared by 5 bases and J by 1 base, with 17 bases between. The CDR3 reads CASSSLQGKGNTEAFF. The CDR3 nucleotides are TGTGCCAGCTCATCATTACAGGGAAAGGGGAACACTGAAGCTTTCTTT.

The chain recombines TRBV4-3 with TRBJ2-1; tentative D call: TRBD2 (6 bases). The CDR3 extends over 15 amino acids. V was clipped by 4 bases and J by 4 bases, with 14 bases between them. Germline CDR1 LGHNA, CDR2 YSLEER. The CDR3 DNA is TGCGCCAGCAGCCCAGACGGGGACTCTTACAATGAGCAGTTCTTC. This translates into CASSPDGDSYNEQFF.

The chain links TRBV5-1 to TRBJ2-7; possible D gene TRBD1, 5 bases. The CDR3 spans 13 residues. Trimming took 4 bases from V and 3 from J, leaving 11 bases between them. CDR1 and CDR2 from the germline V gene are SGHRS and YFSETQ. The CDR3 DNA reads as TGCGCCAGCAGCCCCCCCGACAGCTACGAGCAGTACTTC. Translated, it gives CASSPPDSYEQYF.

The chain couples TRBV27 to TRBJ1-5, with 9 bases lining up with TRBD1. Germline values: CDR1 MNHEY, CDR2 SMNVEV (reference sequence). This CDR3 region has 16 residues. Trimming took 5 bases from V and 4 from J; bases not matched to a gene: 9. CDR3 amino acids: CASSPLETGGNQPQHF. The CDR3 nucleotides are TGTGCCAGCAGTCCTCTTGAGACAGGGGGTAATCAGCCCCAGCATTTT.

V and J are TRBV2 and TRBJ1-2; 7 bases line up with TRBD1. The CDR3 loop spans 14 amino acids. Germline trimming cut 6 bases from V and 2 bases from J; bases unmatched to any gene: 6. The germline V gene has CDR1 SNHLY and CDR2 FYNNEI. The CDR3 bases are TGTGCCAGCAGGGGGGACAGTCCGAACTATGGCTACACCTTC. Translated: CASRGDSPNYGYTF. The variable domain in full, with the rest retrieved from reference TRBV2 and TRBJ1-2, is EPEVTQTPSHQVTQMGQEVILRCVPISNHLYFYWYRQILGQKVEFLVSFYNNEISEKSEIFDDQFSVERPDGSNFTLKIRSTKLEDSAMYFCASRGDSPNYGYTFGSGTRLTVV.

V and J are TRBV4-1 and TRBJ1-1, with 9 bases aligning to TRBD1. This CDR3 is built from 15 residues. J gave up 0 bases and V 4 bases, and 3 bases lay outside the gene matches. Germline CDR1 MGHRA, CDR2 YSYEKL. The CDR3 region has the DNA TGCGCCAGCAGCCTGGACAGGGGCCTGAACACTGAAGCTTTCTTT. Amino acid sequence: CASSLDRGLNTEAFF.

V gene TRBV4-1 combines with J gene TRBJ2-3; TRBD2 matches 10 bases. CDR3 length: 18 residues. V was clipped by 0 bases and J by 2 bases; unmatched bases: 8. Germline CDR1 and CDR2: MGHRA and YSYEKL. The CDR3 region is CASSQELRGTSVTDTQYF. The CDR3 region has the DNA TGCGCCAGCAGCCAAGAATTAAGGGGGACTAGCGTCACAGATACGCAGTATTTT.

The chain links TRBV7-3 to TRBJ2-2, with 7 nucleotides matching TRBD2. The CDR3 is made up of 16 amino acids. Germline V CDR1 and CDR2: SGHTA, FQGTGA. The V segment lost 1 base and the J segment 1 base; nucleotides outside the gene matches: 3. The CDR3 region has the DNA TGTGCCAGCAGCTTAAATGGGAGGGGGAACACCGGGGAGCTGTTTTTT. This codes for CASSLNGRGNTGELFF.

The chain recombines TRBV19 with TRBJ1-4; TRBD1 is a possible D gene (5 bases). There are 15 residues in the CDR3. V was cut by 3 bases and J by 5 bases, with 13 bases left in between. The germline gives CDR1 LNHDA, CDR2 SQIVND (reference sequence). The CDR3 loop reads CASSIDHRSNEKLFF. The CDR3, as DNA: TGTGCCAGTAGTATCGACCACAGGAGCAATGAAAAACTGTTTTTT.

V is TRBV6-1 and J is TRBJ2-1, with 10 nucleotides matching TRBD2. The CDR3 is 14 residues long. V gave up 8 bases and J gave up 7 bases; unmatched junction bases: 8. Germline V CDR1 and CDR2: MNHNS, SASEGT. CDR3 sequence: CASRLAGEGNEQFF. CDR3 nucleotides: TGTGCCAGCCGGCTAGCGGGAGAGGGGAATGAGCAGTTCTTC.

V usage is TRBV11-2 and J usage is TRBJ2-1; D is possibly TRBD2 (6 bases). The CDR3 extends over 15 amino acids. Trimming removed 5 bases at V and 4 bases at J, with 15 bases between. Per the germline V gene, CDR1 is SGHAT and CDR2 is FQNNGV. CDR3 in amino acids: CASSNLAEGYNEQFF. CDR3 sequence (DNA): TGTGCCAGCAGCAACTTAGCGGAGGGGTACAATGAGCAGTTCTTC.

The V gene is TRBV19, the J gene TRBJ2-5; D may be TRBD1 (5 bases). Germline assignment: CDR1 LNHDA and CDR2 SQIVND (reference sequence). Trimming cost V 3 bases and J 7 bases, with 18 bases left between them. The CDR3 is 15 amino acids. Written as DNA, the CDR3 is TGTGCCAGTAGTATTTTTGGGTCTCAGCAGGGGACCCAGTACTTC. It encodes CASSIFGSQQGTQYF.

The chain employs TRBV5-4 and TRBJ2-1, with D perhaps matching TRBD1 (5 bases). Trimming cost V 0 bases and J 5 bases, with 9 bases left between them. Per the germline V gene, CDR1 is SGHNT and CDR2 is YYREEE (reference sequence). The CDR3 is made up of 14 amino acids. As DNA, the CDR3 is TGTGCCAGCAGCTTGGTAGGGGATAACAATGAGCAGTTCTTC. Translated: CASSLVGDNNEQFF.

V gene TRBV7-6 combines with J gene TRBJ2-7; no firm D call. V was clipped by 1 base and J by 6 bases, with 13 bases between them. Germline assignment: CDR1 SGHVS and CDR2 FNYEAQ. This CDR3 has 14 amino acids. This chain's CDR3 is CASSLEASLGEQYF. The CDR3 DNA sequence: TGTGCCAGCAGCTTAGAAGCGTCCTTAGGCGAGCAGTACTTC.

The V call is TRBV28, the J call TRBJ1-5; 7 bases are shared with TRBD1. CDR1 is MDHEN and CDR2 is SYDVKM in the germline V gene. This CDR3 is built from 16 residues. Trimming took 3 bases from V and 1 from J; bases not matched to a gene: 6. In DNA, the CDR3 is TGTGCCAGCAGTTTCCCTAGACAGGGAAGCAATCAGCCCCAGCATTTT. Its translation: CASSFPRQGSNQPQHF.